This TCR beta chain came from a study of blood T cells in healthy people across ages (dated by TCRdb to the mid-2010s). Concerning the study at large: In model experiments, template switching captured about one uniquely barcoded TCR beta cDNA molecule for every two T cells. Using deep sequencing normalized with unique cDNA molecular identifiers, the study measured how TCR beta repertoire diversity changes with age. The donors were split into four age groups: young (average around 15 years), middle-aged (roughly 39), aged (more than 60) and long-lived (more than 80). Donors of different ages were randomly distributed across sequencing lanes to avoid experimental bias. Two additional independent replicas of 1 million unique cDNA reads from the same blood draw were analyzed for two donors (one aged 18 to 29 and one aged 80 or older). Paper-wide results and their limitations: The CMV infection status of donors was not known, potentially confounding age-related changes in expanded clonotypes. Estimates of total diversity from one million sequenced T cells were regarded as lower bounds and underestimates. Compared with the aged group, the long-lived group had more naive CD4+ T cells, fewer expanded clones and increased TCR diversity, suggesting age selection. Bulk unsorted PBMC profiling prevented conclusive comparison of naive and antigen-experienced compartments. As age increased, observed TCR beta diversity per million T cells dropped in a roughly linear way, and a significant reduction was already evident by age 40. A strong correlation was found between observed TCR beta diversity and the percentage of naive T cells measured by flow cytometry.

The protocol used for the library was 5' RACE. Reads for this sample came from an Illumina HiSeq 2500. A second PCR of about 7 to 12 cycles was run with a J-beta primer mix and a sample-barcoded 5' primer. A template-switch 5' adaptor carrying 12 random nucleotides introduced a unique molecular identifier onto each TCR beta cDNA molecule. At least 2.5 million CDR3-containing paired-end reads were obtained from each sample. The Mint cDNA synthesis kit, primed by a TRBC-specific oligonucleotide, was used to synthesize first-strand cDNA from all RNA. All cDNA was treated with uracil-DNA glycosylase and then went through a first 18-cycle PCR with the universal primers M1SS and BC2_uni_R. The authors processed their data as follows. For normalization, 1 million high-quality reads, each with a distinct molecular identifier, were randomly selected from each sample. Instead of being binned into consensus sequences, reads that shared molecular identifiers were thrown out. MiTCR, run with a Q25 quality threshold and the strictest error-elimination algorithm, handled CDR3 identification, clonotype clustering and error correction. A nonparametric unseen species model with Euler transformation was used to estimate lower-bound total TCR beta diversity. TCRdb trimmed the raw reads at Q25, called clones with MiXCR and kept productive beta chains. CDR3 protein sequences are deduplicated, and each keeps its most common genes and DNA. The V and J calls and clone size come from TCRdb's table, not from the authors' own analysis. A total of roughly 800,000 distinct CDR3 sequences appear in this sample, about 55% of them only once. The top ten constitute about two fifths of the sample.

In its sample, this clonotype was seen once. This clone's antigen is unknown. Nothing much larger sits one base from this clone, and base qualities are not available. One read offers little support. The roughly 37 donors, aged about 6 to 95 years, were systemically healthy Caucasian individuals from Russia. Each donor gave approximately 9.3 milliliters of peripheral blood, collected into EDTA-treated Vacutainer tubes. Ficoll-Paque density-gradient centrifugation was used to isolate PBMCs, with at least 7 million per sample. Trizol reagent was used to extract total RNA from PBMCs, with at least 5.5 micrograms per sample. Naive CD45RAhigh/CD27high T cell percentages were measured by flow cytometry on a PBMC aliquot from every donor. This clonotype was obtained from an older man in good health. Sample: blood.

Here is the DNA: TGTGCCAGCAGTGCCGCTGAGAGGATGAATGAAAAACTGTTTTTT. Its translation reads: CASSAAERMNEKLFF. In this chain, TRBV28 is recombined with TRBJ1-4; a confident D gene designation cannot be given. Taken from cysteine to phenylalanine, the CDR3 has 15 residues. Solely the CDR3 DNA is kept, with 45 bases framed from the first base. CDR1 and CDR2 were assigned from the germline V gene as MDHEN and SYDVKM. V is shortened by 5 bases, J by 5 bases, and the region joining them spans 15 bases. With the portions outside the CDR3 filled from the reference TRBV28 and TRBJ1-4 genes, the complete variable region becomes DVKVTQSSRYLVKRTGEKVFLECVQDMDHENMFWYRQDPGLGLRLIYFSYDVKMKEKGDIPEGYSVSREKKERFSLILESASTNQTSMYLCASSAAERMNEKLFFGSGTQLSVL.